These T cell receptor beta chains were read from a single sample in a study of control samples from healthy donors and cancer patients. Libraries were prepared by immunoSEQ multiplex PCR; TCRdb keeps only in-frame clonotypes and omits some of them. Found here are around 170,000 clones, more than 90% of them singletons; the top ten hold more than 1.3%. The sequencing input was blood. The receptors stem from a man aged 25 to 40 in good health. CDR3s include the opening cysteine and the closing phenylalanine or tryptophan. D genes are given only for firm matches. A row's size may be missing; if present it is once, few, many or a size class.

NA	TRBJ2-7	NA	TRBV12-5	TGTGCTAGTGGCCCCCCCCGCCCTCCCTACGAGCAGTACTTC	CASGPPRPPYEQYF
NA	TRBJ1-5	NA	TRBV30	TGTGCCTGGGCCGGGGGGCTCAGCAATCAGCCCCAGCATTTT	CAWAGGLSNQPQHF
NA	TRBJ1-2	NA	TRBV30	TGTGCCCACAGCCCGCGGAGCCTTGGCTACACCTTC	CAHSPRSLGYTF
NA	TRBJ2-7	few	TRBV30	TGTGCCTGGAGTGTATCTGGATTCTACGAGCAGTACTTC	CAWSVSGFYEQYF
TRBD1	TRBJ1-1	NA	TRBV5-4	TGTGCCAGCAGCGCGACAGGGAGCTGGGACACTGAAGCTTTCTTT	CASSATGSWDTEAFF
NA	TRBJ1-1	once	TRBV6-5	TGTGCCAGCAGTTACGATGAAGGTGGGGGGCCCACTGAAGCTTTCTTT	CASSYDEGGGPTEAFF
NA	TRBJ1-2	NA	TRBV30	TGTGCCTGGAGTACAGAACGTGGAGGTGGCTACACCTTC	CAWSTERGGGYTF
TRBD1	TRBJ1-1	once	TRBV19	TGTGCCAGTAGTCCCGGACAGGTTTACACTGAAGCTTTCTTT	CASSPGQVYTEAFF
TRBD1	TRBJ2-3	NA	TRBV27	TGTGCCAGCAGTTTACAGGGGGTCCCGACAGATACGCAGTATTTT	CASSLQGVPTDTQYF
NA	TRBJ1-2	NA	TRBV27	TGTGCCAGCAGTTTAGGGGGGACCTATGGCTACACCTTC	CASSLGGTYGYTF
NA	TRBJ1-3	NA	TRBV7-7	TGTGCCAGCAGCTTAGCGGTTGGGCAGGGTCACACCATATATTTT	CASSLAVGQGHTIYF
NA	TRBJ2-3	NA	TRBV27	TGTGCCAGCAGTCAACTAGGAGGGGGCGTGGCAGATACGCAGTATTTT	CASSQLGGGVADTQYF
NA	TRBJ1-2	NA	TRBV10-3	TGTGCCACCGGGAAAGGGGTTGGCTACACCTTC	CATGKGVGYTF